This passage covers 4 T cell receptor beta chains from one sample sequenced in a study of blood T cell repertoires in COVID-19 (TCRdb year 2020). The library was generated by the immunoSEQ multiplex PCR assay. TCRdb holds this immuneACCESS table with in-frame rearrangements only. Some clones are missing; in checked studies, unresolved V genes explain under half, and the rest has no known cause. The sample table contains about 350,000 clones; only one count was recorded for 86% of them. The top ten constitute 7.1% of the sample. Specimen: peripheral blood. The receptors were gathered from a woman in her fifties or sixties with COVID-19, enrolled during active disease.

V and J are TRBV11-2 and TRBJ2-7; TRBD1 agrees at 8 bases. Unmatched junction bases numbered 12, after V lost 4 bases and J lost 4 bases. The length of the CDR3 is 16 residues. Germline V gives CDR1 SGHAT, CDR2 FQNNGV. This CDR3 is CASSSPSTGGKYEQYF. CDR3 in DNA: TGTGCCAGCAGCTCCCCTTCCACAGGGGGAAAGTACGAGCAGTACTTC.

This chain uses TRBV7-9 with TRBJ2-3, with 9 nucleotides matching TRBD2. Losses at the gene ends were 3 bases for V and 0 bases for J; bases not matched to a gene: 10. The CDR3 runs 18 residues. Germline assignment: CDR1 SEHNR and CDR2 FQNEAQ (reference sequence). The CDR3 nucleotides read TGTGCCAGCAGCTTCCAAGCGGGGGGTATATCTAGCACAGATACGCAGTATTTT. It specifies CASSFQAGGISSTDTQYF.

This sequence joins TRBV18 and TRBJ1-5; D possibly corresponds to TRBD1 (6 bases). V lost 2 bases and J lost 8, with 16 bases in between. Germline CDR1 is KGHSH and CDR2 is LQKENI. This CDR3 has 15 amino acids. The CDR3 here is CASSPDVGALEPQHF. DNA of the CDR3: TGTGCCAGCTCACCAGATGTGGGGGCTTTGGAGCCCCAGCATTTT.

The V and J genes are TRBV7-8 and TRBJ2-3; perhaps TRBD1 as D (7 bases). Trimming left V 7 bases short and J 3 bases short, with 14 bases between. This CDR3 is built from 14 residues. Germline V gene sequence: CDR1 SGHVS, CDR2 FQNEAQ. The CDR3 region has the DNA TGTGCCAGCACCCCAGGGGGGATGACAGATACGCAGTATTTT. It encodes CASTPGGMTDTQYF.